The present T cell receptor (beta chain) was sequenced within a study of cytomegalovirus exposure and HLA in healthy donors. The CDR3 is 11 residues long. Germline loops: CDR1 SQVTM, CDR2 ANQGSEA. V gave up 7 bases and J gave up 2 bases; unmatched junction bases: 2. Primers included in the PCR were 60 Vbeta and 13 Jbeta primers. Clones were sequenced by immunoSEQ multiplex PCR, and TCRdb holds only the in-frame ones, with some missing. The sample holds some 140,000 clones, about 9.1% seen once. This clone was detected only a few times. The sequencing sample was made of PBMCs. The receptor was isolated from a woman between 40 and 50 years old in good health and CMV-seropositive. This chain uses TRBV29-1 with TRBJ2-7; 7 bases are a match to TRBD1. For the CDR3, the DNA is TGCAGCGCCGGGACAGCCTACGAGCAGTACTTC. This encodes CSAGTAYEQYF.